Listed below are T cell receptor beta chains from one sample, sequenced in a study of early T cells in non-severe SARS-CoV-2 infection. Each CDR3 protein gets one entry after TCRdb re-called the 5' RACE reads with MiXCR. The sample records about 77,000 distinct CDR3 sequences, roughly 16% being singletons. Sample: whole blood. The receptors here all came from an adult who was a healthcare worker with PCR-confirmed SARS-CoV-2 infection or an uninfected control (not recorded which). Each CDR3 is given with its conserved first and last residue. The order of the fields is V gene, CDR3 protein.

v_gene: TRBV2
CDR3aa: CASSFPGGRDNEQFF

v_gene: TRBV2
CDR3aa: CASRYASGGNYEQYF

v_gene: TRBV11-2
CDR3aa: CASSRGTGDYNEQFF

v_gene: TRBV27
CDR3aa: CASSTGQIQYF

v_gene: TRBV6-2/TRBV6-3
CDR3aa: CASTQGWGSEQPQHF

v_gene: TRBV6-6
CDR3aa: CASSWGGGTNEQFF

v_gene: TRBV20-1
CDR3aa: CSARGPGYNEQFF

v_gene: TRBV29-1
CDR3aa: CSGRSSGVIYNEQFF

v_gene: TRBV29-1
CDR3aa: CSAGGQGHPGGYTF

v_gene: TRBV7-3
CDR3aa: CASSLGGTYNSPLHF

v_gene: TRBV10-2
CDR3aa: CASSGRADAINEKLFF

v_gene: TRBV29-1
CDR3aa: CSVESGQGVNTEAFF

v_gene: TRBV7-3
CDR3aa: CASSERVAGGPDTQYF